These 17 T cell receptor beta chains came from one sample sequenced in a study of control samples from healthy donors and cancer patients. Measured with immunoSEQ multiplex PCR; TCRdb has only the in-frame clones, and not every one. The table includes roughly 98,000 clones, more than 80% detected once. The sample was blood. These receptors originate from a young man in good health.

The chain employs TRBV16 and TRBJ1-1; D uncertain. The CDR3 has 13 amino acids. Germline V gene sequence: CDR1 KGHSY, CDR2 FQNENV. V was pared by 2 bases and J by 2 bases, with 6 bases between. CDR3 region: CASSQRGNTEAFF. The CDR3, as DNA: TGTGCCAGCAGCCAACGGGGTAACACTGAAGCTTTCTTT. Using reference TRBV16 and TRBJ1-1 for the parts outside the CDR3, the full variable domain is GEEVAQTPKHLVRGEGQKAKLYCAPIKGHSYVFWYQQVLKNEFKFLISFQNENVFDETGMPKERFSAKCLPNSPCSLEIQATKLEDSAVYFCASSQRGNTEAFFGQGTRLTVV.

The chain joins TRBV2 to TRBJ1-1; D is ambiguous. There are 10 residues in the CDR3. The germline V and J ends were trimmed by 7 bases and 8 bases, with 8 bases remaining between them. Looked up from germline, CDR1 is SNHLY and CDR2 is FYNNEI. The CDR3 DNA follows: TGTGCCAGCACGCGGAGGGAAGCTTTCTTT. Residues: CASTRREAFF.

This chain uses TRBV30 with TRBJ1-2, with D hard to call. The CDR3 extends over 13 amino acids. V lost 0 bases, J lost 7 bases, and 12 bases lay in between. Per the germline V gene, CDR1 is GTSNPN and CDR2 is SVGIG (reference sequence). The CDR3 sequence is CAWSVQRNGGYTF. CDR3 in DNA: TGTGCCTGGAGTGTACAGAGAAATGGTGGCTACACCTTC.

This chain links TRBV5-1 with TRBJ1-2, with D unresolved. The germline CDR1 and CDR2 sequences are SGHRS and YFSETQ. Trimming stripped 5 bases from V and 8 bases from J, with 4 bases between. The CDR3 length is 9 residues. The CDR3 DNA reads TGCGCCAGCAGACCGGGCTACACCTTC. It is translated as CASRPGYTF.

The gene calls are TRBV6-2 or TRBV6-3 and TRBJ2-3; 14 nucleotides align to TRBD2. Germline trimming cut 6 bases from V and 0 bases from J; bases unmatched to any gene: 8. Germline-derived CDR1 and CDR2 are MNHEY and SVGEGT. The CDR3 consists of 18 residues. CDR3 in amino acids: CASSRRLAGGLSTDTQYF. CDR3 nucleotide sequence: TGTGCCAGCAGCCGTCGACTAGCGGGAGGGCTGAGCACAGATACGCAGTATTTT.

The chain recombines TRBV12-3 or TRBV12-4 with TRBJ1-3, with D unclear. The CDR3 sequence is 13 residues long. Trimming took off 8 bases at V and 2 bases at J, with 10 bases between the two ends. The CDR3 DNA reads TGTGCCAGCCCCCGGGAGGCTGGAAACACCATATATTTT. Translated, it gives CASPREAGNTIYF.

In this sample, this clone turned up a few times. The chain carries TRBV7-8 and TRBJ2-2; TRBD2 agrees at 11 bases. From germline, CDR1 is SGHVS and CDR2 FQNEAQ. This CDR3 has 16 residues. After removal of 2 bases from V and 6 bases from J, the junction contained 5 bases not matched to a gene. The CDR3 sequence is CASSLRVAGGPGELFF. The CDR3 DNA is TGTGCCAGCAGCTTAAGGGTAGCGGGAGGGCCCGGGGAGCTGTTTTTT. Supplemented by reference TRBV7-8 and TRBJ2-2, the full variable domain reads GAGVSQSPRYKVAKRGQDVALRCDPISGHVSLFWYQQALGQGPEFLTYFQNEAQLDKSGLPSDRFFAERPEGSVSTLKIQRTQQEDSAVYLCASSLRVAGGPGELFFGEGSRLTVL.

This clone was recorded once. The rearrangement uses TRBV9 and TRBJ1-2, with TRBD1 as a possible D gene (5 bases). The CDR3 runs to 14 residues. Germline V CDR1 and CDR2: SGDLS, YYNGEE. V lost 0 bases to trimming and J lost 4 bases, with 10 bases between them. The CDR3 sequence is CASSVGGVGYGYTF. The DNA of the CDR3 is TGTGCCAGCAGCGTAGGGGGGGTTGGCTATGGCTACACCTTC.

This clone came up a few times. The chain links TRBV30 to TRBJ1-6; 9 nucleotides match TRBD1. Germline CDR1 GTSNPN, CDR2 SVGIG (reference sequence). CDR3 length equals 18 residues. V lost 5 bases, J lost 9 bases, and 20 bases stayed unmatched. In DNA form, the CDR3 reads TGTGCCTGGTTGTCGAACTTTCGAACAGGACAGGGGACTTCACCCCTCCACTTT. This encodes CAWLSNFRTGQGTSPLHF. The full variable domain, in which reference TRBV30 and TRBJ1-6 provide the parts outside the CDR3, is SQTIHQWPATLVQPVGSPLSLECTVEGTSNPNLYWYRQAAGRGLQLLFYSVGIGQISSEVPQNLSASRPQDRQFILSSKKLLLSDSGFYLCAWLSNFRTGQGTSPLHFGNGTRLTVT.

The chain is built from TRBV5-1 and TRBJ2-5, with 7 bases aligning to TRBD1. Germline trimming cut 4 bases from V and 5 bases from J; bases unmatched to any gene: 8. The CDR3 consists of 14 residues. Germline V gives CDR1 SGHRS, CDR2 YFSETQ. The CDR3: CASSRGQARETQYF. The CDR3 nucleotides read TGCGCCAGCAGCCGAGGACAGGCTCGCGAGACCCAGTACTTC.

The V and J genes are TRBV11-1 and TRBJ1-1; D unresolved. Trimming removed 1 base from V and 8 bases from J, with 8 bases in between. This CDR3 contains 12 residues. Per germline, CDR1 SGHAT and CDR2 FQDESV (reference sequence). The CDR3 sequence: CASSLVRNEAFF. In DNA, the CDR3 is TGTGCCAGCAGCTTAGTGAGGAACGAAGCTTTCTTT.

The chain carries TRBV6-5 and TRBJ1-6; D not resolved. V lost 5 bases and J lost 2, with 7 bases in between. Germline V CDR1 and CDR2: MNHEY, SVGAGI. The CDR3 is made up of 14 amino acids. The CDR3 sequence: CASSITPYNSPLHF. The CDR3 DNA reads TGTGCCAGCAGTATAACACCCTATAATTCACCCCTCCACTTT.

This chain connects TRBV4-1 to TRBJ1-1; possible D gene TRBD1, 5 bases. Trimming stripped 0 bases from V and 0 bases from J, with 20 bases between. Germline loops: CDR1 MGHRA, CDR2 YSYEKL. CDR3 length equals 19 residues. CDR3 protein: CASSQEFSVMGQMNTEAFF. CDR3 DNA: TGCGCCAGCAGCCAAGAGTTTAGCGTTATGGGGCAGATGAACACTGAAGCTTTCTTT.

The V call is TRBV3-1 (or the pseudogene TRBV3-2), the J call TRBJ1-1; D unresolved. V shed 1 base and J shed 0 bases, with 9 bases lying between them. The CDR3 runs 15 residues. CDR1 and CDR2 from the germline V gene are LGHDT and YNNKEL (reference sequence). The DNA for the CDR3 is TGTGCCAGCAGCCAAGCTAGGGTTATGAACACTGAAGCTTTCTTT. It is translated as CASSQARVMNTEAFF.

Here the CDR3 DNA reads TGTGCCAGTAGTGCTATTTACAAGGGAGCAAACACTGAAGCTTTCTTT. It translates to CASSAIYKGANTEAFF. This chain links TRBV19 with TRBJ1-1, with unresolved D. Germline lookup yields CDR1 LNHDA and CDR2 SQIVND (reference sequence). The CDR3 loop spans 16 amino acids. V gave up 5 bases and J gave up 2 bases, with 18 bases separating them.

The chain is built from TRBV2 and TRBJ2-1; weak D call: TRBD2 (7 bases). The V and J ends lost 7 bases and 8 bases respectively, with 24 bases between them. This CDR3 region has 16 residues. The germline CDR1 and CDR2 sequences are SNHLY and FYNNEI. CDR3 in amino acids: CASTQRRGRAKDEQFF. The CDR3 region has the DNA TGTGCCAGCACCCAACGGAGGGGGAGGGCTAAGGATGAGCAGTTCTTC.

The rearrangement joins TRBV27 to TRBJ1-1; 7 nucleotides line up with TRBD1. The CDR3 is made up of 13 amino acids. V lost 3 bases to trimming and J lost 7 bases; unmatched junction nucleotides: 5. From germline, CDR1 is MNHEY and CDR2 SMNVEV (reference sequence). The CDR3 loop is CASSLTGYSEAFF. The CDR3 region has the DNA TGTGCCAGCAGTTTGACAGGGTATAGTGAAGCTTTCTTT.